Following are 13 T cell receptor beta chains from one sample sequenced in a study of kidney transplant recipient with SARS-CoV-2 infection. Using its own MiXCR run on the reads, TCRdb lists one record per CDR3 protein. The data hold under 250,000 distinct CDR3 sequences, with around 28% observed a single time. The sequences come from a blood sample, collected at baseline and on approximately day 120 from a kidney transplant recipient. The source is a young adult male patient who had COVID-19 and was a kidney transplant recipient. Some T cells could come from the graft donor.

There are a few counts of this clonotype. J is TRBJ2-3 and V is TRBV5-1, with TRBD2 matching 9 bases. The germline gives CDR1 SGHRS, CDR2 YFSETQ. The CDR3 is 15 residues long. The V segment lost 4 bases and the J segment 3 bases; nucleotides outside the gene matches: 6. The DNA for the CDR3 is TGCGCCAGCAGCGGAGGGGGACTAGCTACAGATACGCAGTATTTT. Its protein product is CASSGGGLATDTQYF.

Details on this clonotype: A much larger clone is a single base away; this may be a read error. This chain's CDR3 is CASSTVGWRETQYF. The CDR3 nucleotides are TGTGCCAGCAGTACGGTAGGGTGGAGAGAGACCCAGTACTTC. The chain joins TRBV6-5 to TRBJ2-5, with unresolved D. Trimming pared 5 bases from V and 4 bases from J, leaving 14 bases between. The CDR3 has 14 amino acids. Germline-derived CDR1 and CDR2 are MNHEY and SVGAGI.

This rearrangement joins TRBV17 to TRBJ1-2. TRBV17 counts as an open reading frame of uncertain function. This CDR3 region has 16 residues. CDR3 amino acids: CSSSWRTLGKTYGYTF. The CDR3 DNA follows: TGCAGTAGCTCCTGGCGTACTCTGGGAAAGACCTATGGCTACACCTTC.

Concerning this clonotype itself: A much larger clone sits a single nucleotide away, making a read error possible. The V gene is TRBV19, the J gene TRBJ1-4; 8 bases align to TRBD1. Germline V lookup: CDR1 LNHDA, CDR2 SQIVND (reference sequence). Unmatched junction bases numbered 11, after V lost 4 bases and J lost 7 bases. The CDR3 totals 16 residues. Here the CDR3 reads CASSTSGQGWSEKLFF. CDR3 in DNA: TGTGCCAGTAGTACCTCCGGACAGGGATGGAGTGAAAAACTGTTTTTT.

This clonotype was seen many times. This rearrangement joins TRBV7-9 to TRBJ1-2; no clear D. Between the trimmed V and J ends, which lost 4 bases and 4 bases, there was a span of 22 bases. The CDR3 consists of 17 residues. Germline V lookup: CDR1 SEHNR, CDR2 FQNEAQ (reference sequence). Here the CDR3 DNA reads TGTGCCAGCAGCTGCATCTTATACCATGGAAAGACCTATGGCTACACCTTC. It encodes CASSCILYHGKTYGYTF.

Turning to this clonotype: This may be a read error: a much more frequent sequence differs by one nucleotide. The rearrangement links TRBV4-3 to TRBJ1-4; TRBD1 is a possible D gene (6 bases). Germline CDR1 is LGHNA and CDR2 is YSLEER. This CDR3 is 17 amino acids long. V gave up 2 bases and J gave up 0 bases, with 13 bases separating them. CDR3 sequence: CASSQNLDSATNEKLFF. In nucleotides, the CDR3 is TGCGCCAGCAGCCAAAATCTGGACAGTGCAACTAATGAAAAACTGTTTTTT.

This clonotype was seen ten or more times. The chain uses TRBV3-1 and TRBJ2-3; D might be TRBD1 or TRBD2, each matching 5 bases. Germline V gene data show CDR1 as LGHDT and CDR2 as YNNKEL (reference sequence). The CDR3 consists of 16 residues. Trimming stripped 0 bases from V and 0 bases from J, with 10 bases between. The CDR3 sequence is CASSQEGRDSTDTQYF. The CDR3 bases are TGTGCCAGCAGCCAAGAAGGCCGGGACAGCACAGATACGCAGTATTTT.

This clonotype has a count of ten or more. J is TRBJ1-2 and V is TRBV24-1; no reliable D call. V lost 5 bases and J lost 4, with 22 bases in between. CDR1 and CDR2 (germline): KGHDR, SFDVKD. This CDR3 spans 17 amino acids. This CDR3 is CATSVWSSTRKTYGYTF. Here the CDR3 DNA reads TGTGCCACCAGTGTATGGTCTAGTACCAGAAAGACCTATGGCTACACCTTC.

This clonotype was observed a handful of times. The V gene is TRBV20-1, the J gene TRBJ2-1, with a weak D call TRBD1 (5 bases). CDR1 and CDR2 from the germline V gene are DFQATT and SNEGSKA (reference sequence). V was pared by 0 bases and J by 7 bases, with 10 bases between. The CDR3 has 13 amino acids. The CDR3 coding sequence is TGCAGTGCTAGAGATCTTAAGGGGAATGAGCAGTTCTTC. This encodes CSARDLKGNEQFF.

This clonotype was seen at least ten times. The chain joins TRBV19 to TRBJ1-1, with D perhaps matching TRBD1 (6 bases). Germline V lookup: CDR1 LNHDA, CDR2 SQIVND (reference sequence). The CDR3 has 14 residues. Trimming cost V 5 bases and J 3 bases, with 13 bases left between them. Written as DNA, the CDR3 is TGTGCCAGTAGTGTTACAGGGCTGGACACTGAAGCTTTCTTT. Its protein is CASSVTGLDTEAFF.

This clonotype has at least ten counts. The chain joins TRBV27 to TRBJ2-1; D is unclear. Trimming left V 2 bases short and J 0 bases short, with 8 bases between. CDR3 length: 15 residues. Germline-derived CDR1 and CDR2 are MNHEY and SMNVEV (reference sequence). The CDR3 sequence is CASSLLGYSYNEQFF. The CDR3 DNA reads TGTGCCAGCAGTTTACTAGGTTACTCCTACAATGAGCAGTTCTTC.

Regarding this clonotype: This may be a read error, as it is one base from a much larger clone. CDR3 bases: TGTGCCATCACAAGGGACCGGTTCTACGAGCGGTACTTC. Protein: CAITRDRFYERYF. This chain links TRBV10-3 with TRBJ2-7; D is perhaps TRBD1 or TRBD2 (5 bases each). CDR3 size: 13 residues. Looked up from germline, CDR1 is ENHRY and CDR2 is SYGVKD.

In DNA, the CDR3 is TGTGCCAGCAGCTTAGCGACACGGTCCACTGAAGCTTTCTTT. The encoded protein is CASSLATRSTEAFF. V is TRBV7-2 and J is TRBJ1-1; the D is unclear. From germline, CDR1 is SGHTA and CDR2 FQGNSA. V lost 0 bases and J lost 4, with 9 bases in between. CDR3 length: 14 residues.